A selection of T cell receptor beta chains follows, all from one sample in a study of blood T cell repertoires in COVID-19. Assay used: immunoSEQ multiplex PCR; TCRdb lists only in-frame clones, some missing. Of about 41,000 clones listed, 88% are singletons. The sequenced sample was peripheral blood. These receptors came from a human donor in a cohort sampled during active COVID-19. CDR3s include the opening cysteine and the closing phenylalanine or tryptophan. Each record gives: clone size, V gene, CDR3 length, CDR3 protein. Clone size is shown for a subset of rows, as once, few, many or a class of expanded clone.

-	TRBV27	14	CASSYQGGNTEAFF
-	TRBV28	14	CASSMIAGAYEQYF
-	TRBV5-6	13	CASSLGRREEQYF
-	TRBV28	16	CASSLLSIPSNQPQHF
-	TRBV5-1	15	CASSLGQGNTGELFF
-	TRBV30	14	CAWIAGPGNTEAFF
-	TRBV18	13	CASTYSNTGELFF
-	TRBV4-2	17	CASSQDLTGQNIYGYTF
-	TRBV5-1	16	CASSPTKADSTDTQYF
-	TRBV4-1	14	CASSHPGERTEAFF
once	TRBV30	15	CAWSGLAGGPETQYF
-	TRBV10-3	13	CAISELPTGELFF
-	TRBV28	14	CASNDRGRFGEQYF
-	TRBV5-5	15	CASSPDRSSYNEQFF
-	TRBV28	17	CASSFRGRTWGNQPQHF
-	TRBV11-3	17	CASSLVDGETNTGELFF
-	TRBV4-2	19	CASSQDMASGSWDTGELFF
-	TRBV11-3	20	CASSLVRGWDTQFGDTEAFF
-	TRBV11-2	17	CASSWAGTSVSTDTQYF
-	TRBV6-2/TRBV6-3	13	CASSIIPNTEAFF
-	TRBV3-1/TRBV3-2	14	CASSHPGGGKGYTF
-	TRBV18	16	CASSLLPLAGDNEQFF
-	TRBV9	14	CASSVQGSGNTIYF
-	TRBV9	16	CASSVVVAGVRNEQFF
-	TRBV28	18	CASSPYRGRIGGTGELFF
-	TRBV28	15	CASSPRQGRVYGYTF
-	TRBV7-9	14	CASSLGRETETQYF
-	TRBV10-1	15	CASSDWRAGSYEQYF
-	TRBV19	14	CASSIERFQETQYF
-	TRBV30	14	CAWSEDSSEETQYF
few	TRBV19	13	CASSIQGNYGYTF
-	TRBV19	14	CASRTAGYYNEQFF
-	TRBV15	15	CATSRDLATNEKLFF
few	TRBV7-9	13	CASSSTRTQGYTF
-	TRBV11-2	13	CASSQDTNTEAFF
once	TRBV19	17	CASSMTLSRQSGNTIYF
-	TRBV4-2	14	CASSPGQGRYEQFF
-	TRBV28	14	CASSRQENNSPLHF
-	TRBV29-1	14	CSFSGTSVTDTQYF
-	TRBV7-6	15	CASSLRQGTGNTIYF
-	TRBV27	16	CASSLLPTSGRSWQYF
few	TRBV6-5	13	CASTLTGNNEQFF
-	TRBV5-6	14	CASSLGTGGNEQYF
once	TRBV19	17	CASTPGTGGSLTYEQYF
once	TRBV3-1/TRBV3-2	15	CASSPRTSGTYEQYF
few	TRBV2	15	CASSERTGGAKGYTF
few	TRBV28	15	CASSRGLAGPYEQYF
-	TRBV5-8	13	CASSRLQGRGYTF
once	TRBV27	15	CASSLGTGLGNEQFF
-	TRBV11-3	17	CASSAYSASVSTDTQYF
-	TRBV6-4	13	CASNGETNYEQYF
few	TRBV30	15	CAWRVLAGAIYEQYF
-	TRBV18	17	CASSLTTVTGEDQPQHF
once	TRBV7-9	16	CASSRTYIRDQETQYF
-	TRBV6-1	16	CASSASGTGVLHGYTF
-	TRBV2	15	CANSGRSLAKNIQYF
-	TRBV13	15	CASSSSGRADGEQYF
-	TRBV5-5	16	CASSPWGHLSGNTIYF
-	TRBV2	13	CASKSWGGTEAFF
once	TRBV11-3	14	CASSLSPNTGELFF